The clone carrying this T cell receptor (beta chain) was observed a single time. These data come from a study of HIV-infected patients and healthy controls. Each CDR3 protein gets one entry after TCRdb re-called the 5' RACE reads with MiXCR. The sample contains over 55,000 distinct CDR3 sequences, about 17% of which appear only once. The CDR3 consists of 11 residues. Germline-derived CDR1 and CDR2 are MNHEY and SVGEGT. Trimming shortened V by 5 bases and J by 8 bases, and 7 bases separated the two germline ends. The chain has TRBV6-2 or TRBV6-3 and TRBJ2-1; D remains ambiguous. Sequenced: CD4+ T cells from blood. The receptor comes from a human donor in good health. CDR3 protein: CASSRTDEQFF. CDR3 coding DNA: TGTGCCAGCAGTCGGACCGATGAGCAGTTCTTC.